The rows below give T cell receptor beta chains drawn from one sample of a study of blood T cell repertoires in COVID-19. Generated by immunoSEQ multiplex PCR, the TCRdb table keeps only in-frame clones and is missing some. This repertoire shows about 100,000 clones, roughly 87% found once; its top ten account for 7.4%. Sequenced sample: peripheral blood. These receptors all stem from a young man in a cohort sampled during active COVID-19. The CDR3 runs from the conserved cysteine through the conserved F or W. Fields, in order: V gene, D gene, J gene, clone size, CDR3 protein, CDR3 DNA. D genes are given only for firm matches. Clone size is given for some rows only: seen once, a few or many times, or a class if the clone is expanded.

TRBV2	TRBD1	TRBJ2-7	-	CASNPDRGQEQYF	TGTGCCAGCAACCCGGACAGGGGGCAGGAGCAGTACTTC
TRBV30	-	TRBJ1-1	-	CAWASQGTEAFF	TGTGCCTGGGCCTCCCAGGGGACTGAAGCTTTCTTT
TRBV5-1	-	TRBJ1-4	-	CASSFGQPNEKLFF	TGCGCCAGCAGCTTTGGACAGCCAAATGAAAAACTGTTTTTT
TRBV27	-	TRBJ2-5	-	CASSPRAGRETQYF	TGTGCCAGCAGTCCCCGCGCTGGGAGGGAGACCCAGTACTTC
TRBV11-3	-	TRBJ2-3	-	CASSLGGWGPRTNTDTQYF	TGTGCCAGCAGCTTAGGCGGATGGGGGCCACGAACCAACACAGATACGCAGTATTTT
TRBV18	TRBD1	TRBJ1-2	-	CASSPPSGGRLGGYTF	TGTGCCAGCTCACCACCGTCAGGGGGGCGCCTCGGCGGCTACACCTTC
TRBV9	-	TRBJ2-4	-	CASSVGRIAKNIQYF	TGTGCCAGCAGCGTAGGGCGGATAGCCAAAAACATTCAGTACTTC
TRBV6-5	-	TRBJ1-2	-	CASSPSYPYGYTF	TGTGCCAGCAGTCCGAGTTACCCGTATGGCTACACCTTC
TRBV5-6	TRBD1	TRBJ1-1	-	CVSSLGTGAFSNTEAFF	TGTGTCAGCAGCTTGGGGACAGGGGCCTTCTCAAACACTGAAGCTTTCTTT
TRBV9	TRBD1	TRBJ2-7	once	CASSPDRGYEQYF	TGTGCCAGCAGCCCTGACAGGGGCTACGAGCAGTACTTC
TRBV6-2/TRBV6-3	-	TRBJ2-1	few	CASSYSDAAGIYNEQFF	TGTGCCAGCAGTTACTCCGACGCCGCGGGGATCTACAATGAGCAGTTCTTC
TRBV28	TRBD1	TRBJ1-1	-	CASSPPTGRTEAFF	TGTGCCAGCAGTCCCCCGACAGGGAGGACTGAAGCTTTCTTT
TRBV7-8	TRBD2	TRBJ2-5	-	CASSLARTSGTLYQETQYF	TGTGCCAGCAGCTTAGCGAGAACTAGCGGGACCTTGTACCAAGAGACCCAGTACTTC
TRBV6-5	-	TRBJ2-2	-	CATKTGQTTGELFF	TGTGCCACTAAGACAGGTCAGACCACCGGGGAGCTGTTTTTT
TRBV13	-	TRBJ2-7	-	CASSLVGAGRGPNYEQYF	TGTGCCAGCAGCTTAGTTGGGGCAGGAAGGGGTCCGAACTACGAGCAGTACTTC
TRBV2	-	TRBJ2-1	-	CASTEGTRPNNEQFF	TGTGCCAGCACCGAGGGTACTAGACCGAACAATGAGCAGTTCTTC
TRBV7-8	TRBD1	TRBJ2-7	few	CASSPTSGTGLNEQYF	TGTGCCAGCAGCCCCACGTCCGGGACAGGGTTAAACGAGCAGTACTTC
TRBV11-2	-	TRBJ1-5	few	CASSLGSGRAEWQPQHF	TGTGCCAGCAGCTTAGGTTCGGGCAGGGCTGAGTGGCAGCCCCAGCATTTT
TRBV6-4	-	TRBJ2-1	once	CASSQNSYNEQFF	TGTGCCAGCAGTCAAAACTCCTACAATGAGCAGTTCTTC
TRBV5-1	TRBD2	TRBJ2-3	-	CASSLEERGYMIGTQYF	TGCGCCAGCAGCTTGGAGGAGCGGGGGTACATGATAGGTACGCAGTATTTT
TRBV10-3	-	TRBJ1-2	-	CAISELPGKNYGYTF	TGTGCCATCAGTGAGTTACCCGGGAAGAACTATGGCTACACCTTC
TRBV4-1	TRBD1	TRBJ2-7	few	CASSQAGTVYEQYF	TGCGCCAGCAGCCAAGCCGGGACAGTGTACGAGCAGTACTTC
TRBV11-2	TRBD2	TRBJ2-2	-	CASSSGLRGGTGELFF	TGTGCCAGCAGCTCAGGGCTTCGGGGGGGCACCGGGGAGCTGTTTTTT
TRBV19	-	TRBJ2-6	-	CASSPGPSGANVLTF	TGTGCCAGTAGTCCTGGCCCCAGTGGGGCCAACGTCCTGACTTTC
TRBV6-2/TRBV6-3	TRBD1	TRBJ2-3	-	CASSSGQGGSYIADTQYF	TGTGCCAGCAGCTCGGGACAGGGGGGCTCCTACATAGCGGATACGCAGTATTTT
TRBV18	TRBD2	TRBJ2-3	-	CASSPPSSGGVPDTQYF	TGTGCCAGCTCACCACCCTCTAGCGGGGGGGTTCCAGATACGCAGTATTTT
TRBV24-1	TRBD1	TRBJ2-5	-	CATSAPDRGQETQYF	TGTGCCACCAGTGCCCCGGACAGGGGGCAAGAGACCCAGTACTTC
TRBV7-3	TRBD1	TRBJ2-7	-	CASSVTPPRTGDEQYF	TGTGCCAGCAGCGTTACCCCCCCCAGAACAGGGGACGAGCAGTACTTC
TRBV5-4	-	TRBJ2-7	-	CASSLDRNEQYF	TGTGCCAGCAGCTTGGACAGAAACGAGCAGTACTTC
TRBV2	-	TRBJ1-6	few	CASSRTEEYNSPLHF	TGTGCCAGCTCGAGGACAGAAGAATATAATTCACCCCTCCACTTT
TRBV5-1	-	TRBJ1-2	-	CASSLALTGQGYTF	TGCGCCAGCAGCTTGGCGTTAACAGGGCAAGGCTACACCTTC
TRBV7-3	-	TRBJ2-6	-	CASSLGQGGDVLTF	TGTGCCAGCAGCTTAGGGCAGGGGGGCGACGTCCTGACTTTC
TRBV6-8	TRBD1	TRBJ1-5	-	CASSYSKRRGHSGNQPQHF	TGTGCCAGCAGTTACTCGAAAAGGAGGGGGCATAGCGGCAATCAGCCCCAGCATTTT
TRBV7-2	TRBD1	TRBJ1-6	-	CASSLAGTGGSPLHF	TGTGCCAGCAGCTTGGCCGGGACAGGGGGATCACCCCTCCACTTT
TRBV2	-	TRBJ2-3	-	CASSDLGLNQPQYF	TGTGCCAGCAGTGACTTAGGACTCAATCAGCCCCAGTATTTT
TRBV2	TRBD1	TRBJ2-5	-	CASSDRTGGETQYF	TGTGCCAGCAGTGACAGGACAGGGGGAGAGACCCAGTACTTC
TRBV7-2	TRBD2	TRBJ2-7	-	CASSLTGGYEQYF	TGTGCCAGCAGCTTAACGGGGGGATACGAGCAGTACTTC
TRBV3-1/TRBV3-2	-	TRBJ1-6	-	CASSQMWTDNSPLHF	TGTGCCAGCAGCCAAATGTGGACAGATAATTCACCCCTCCACTTT
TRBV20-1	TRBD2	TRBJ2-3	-	CSASLRRGADTQYF	TGCAGTGCTAGTCTAAGGCGGGGGGCAGATACGCAGTATTTT
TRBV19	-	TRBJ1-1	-	CASSQMTANTEAFF	TGTGCCAGTAGTCAGATGACAGCGAACACTGAAGCTTTCTTT
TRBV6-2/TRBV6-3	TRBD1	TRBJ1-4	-	CASSYRGQRNEKLFF	TGTGCCAGCAGTTACAGGGGACAGCGTAATGAAAAACTGTTTTTT
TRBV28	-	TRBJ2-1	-	CASSLVTGSYNEQFF	TGTGCCAGCAGTTTAGTAACGGGCTCCTACAATGAGCAGTTCTTC
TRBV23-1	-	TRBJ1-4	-	CASRFGGWCEKLFF	TGCGCCAGCAGGTTCGGGGGATGGTGCGAAAAACTGTTTTTT
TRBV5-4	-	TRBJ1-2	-	CASSLDSGNYGYTF	TGTGCCAGCAGCTTGGACAGTGGGAACTATGGCTACACCTTC
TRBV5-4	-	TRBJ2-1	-	CASRSSLENEQFF	TGTGCCAGCAGGTCGTCTTTAGAGAATGAGCAGTTCTTC
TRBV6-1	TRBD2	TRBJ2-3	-	CASSEWEGAQYF	TGTGCCAGCAGTGAATGGGAGGGTGCGCAGTATTTT
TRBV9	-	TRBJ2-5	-	CASSVATGWETQYF	TGTGCCAGCAGCGTAGCTACCGGGTGGGAGACCCAGTACTTC
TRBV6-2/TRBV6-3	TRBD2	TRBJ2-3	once	CASSRLAGATDTQYF	TGTGCCAGCAGCCGTCTAGCGGGGGCCACAGATACGCAGTATTTT